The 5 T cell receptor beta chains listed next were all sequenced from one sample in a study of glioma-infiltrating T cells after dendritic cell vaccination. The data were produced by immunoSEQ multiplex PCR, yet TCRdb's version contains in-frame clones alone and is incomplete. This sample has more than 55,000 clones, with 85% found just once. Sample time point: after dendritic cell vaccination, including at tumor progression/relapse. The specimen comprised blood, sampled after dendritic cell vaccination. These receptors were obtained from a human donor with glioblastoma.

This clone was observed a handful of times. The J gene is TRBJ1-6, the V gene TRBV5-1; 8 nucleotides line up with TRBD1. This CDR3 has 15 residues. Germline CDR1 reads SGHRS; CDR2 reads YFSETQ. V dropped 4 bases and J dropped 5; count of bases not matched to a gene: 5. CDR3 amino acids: CASSLDRANNSPLHF. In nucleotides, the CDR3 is TGCGCCAGCAGCCTGGACAGGGCGAATAATTCACCCCTCCACTTT. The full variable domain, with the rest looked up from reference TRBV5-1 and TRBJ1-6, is KAGVTQTPRYLIKTRGQQVTLSCSPISGHRSVSWYQQTPGQGLQFLFEYFSETQRNKGNFPGRFSGRQFSNSRSEMNVSTLELGDSALYLCASSLDRANNSPLHFGNGTRLTVT.

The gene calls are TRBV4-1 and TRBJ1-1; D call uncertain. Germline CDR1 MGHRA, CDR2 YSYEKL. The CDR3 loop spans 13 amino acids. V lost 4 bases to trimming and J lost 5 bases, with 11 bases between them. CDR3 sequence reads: CASSPRDWTEAFF. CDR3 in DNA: TGCGCCAGCAGCCCGAGGGATTGGACTGAAGCTTTCTTT.

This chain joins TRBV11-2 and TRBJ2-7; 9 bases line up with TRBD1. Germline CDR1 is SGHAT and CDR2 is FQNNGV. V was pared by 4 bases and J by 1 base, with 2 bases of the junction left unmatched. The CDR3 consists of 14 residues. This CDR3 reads CASSSGQGSYEQYF. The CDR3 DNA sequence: TGTGCCAGCAGCTCCGGACAGGGGTCCTACGAGCAGTACTTC. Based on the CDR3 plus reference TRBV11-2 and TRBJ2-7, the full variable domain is EAGVAQSPRYKIIEKRQSVAFWCNPISGHATLYWYQQILGQGPKLLIQFQNNGVVDDSQLPKDRFSAERLKGVDSTLKIQPAKLEDSAVYLCASSSGQGSYEQYFGPGTRLTVT.

Written as DNA, the CDR3 is TGTGCCAGCAGCCCGGGGGGTAATGAAAAACTGTTTTTT. Protein sequence: CASSPGGNEKLFF. The chain uses TRBV9 and TRBJ1-4, with a weak D call TRBD1 (5 bases). Trimming took off 4 bases at V and 4 bases at J, with 8 bases between the two ends. The germline gives CDR1 SGDLS, CDR2 YYNGEE. The length of the CDR3 is 13 residues.

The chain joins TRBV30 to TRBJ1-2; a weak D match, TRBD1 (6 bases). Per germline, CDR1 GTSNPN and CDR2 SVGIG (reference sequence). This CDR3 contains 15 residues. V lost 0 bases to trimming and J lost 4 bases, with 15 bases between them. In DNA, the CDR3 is TGTGCCTGGAGTGTTTTACAGGGTCCTCTCTATGGCTACACCTTC. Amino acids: CAWSVLQGPLYGYTF.